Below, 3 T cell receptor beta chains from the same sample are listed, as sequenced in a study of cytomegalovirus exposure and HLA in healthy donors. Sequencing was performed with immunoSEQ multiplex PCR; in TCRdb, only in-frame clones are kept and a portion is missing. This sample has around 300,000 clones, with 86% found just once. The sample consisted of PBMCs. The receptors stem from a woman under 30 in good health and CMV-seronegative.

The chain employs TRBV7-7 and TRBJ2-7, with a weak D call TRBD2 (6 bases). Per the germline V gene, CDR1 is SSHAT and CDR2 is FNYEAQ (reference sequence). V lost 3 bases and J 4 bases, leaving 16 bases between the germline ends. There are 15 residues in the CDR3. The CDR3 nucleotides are TGTGCCAGCAGCTTTCGTCCGGGGGAGCAGTACGAGCAGTACTTC. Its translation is CASSFRPGEQYEQYF.

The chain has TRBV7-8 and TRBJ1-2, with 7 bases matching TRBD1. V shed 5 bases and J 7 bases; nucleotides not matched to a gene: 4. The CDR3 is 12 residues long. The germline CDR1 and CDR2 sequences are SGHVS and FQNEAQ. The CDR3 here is CASSPGTVGYTF. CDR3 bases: TGTGCCAGCAGCCCCGGGACAGTTGGCTACACCTTC. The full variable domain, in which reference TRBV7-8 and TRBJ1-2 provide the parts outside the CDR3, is GAGVSQSPRYKVAKRGQDVALRCDPISGHVSLFWYQQALGQGPEFLTYFQNEAQLDKSGLPSDRFFAERPEGSVSTLKIQRTQQEDSAVYLCASSPGTVGYTFGSGTRLTVV.

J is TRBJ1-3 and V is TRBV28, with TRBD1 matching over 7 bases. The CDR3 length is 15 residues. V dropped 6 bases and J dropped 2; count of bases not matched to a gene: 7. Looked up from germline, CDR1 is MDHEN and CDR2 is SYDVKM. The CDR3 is CASSRQGTPGNTIYF. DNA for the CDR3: TGTGCCAGCAGCCGACAGGGAACGCCTGGAAACACCATATATTTT.